The entry below gives a single TCR beta chain sequence along with its context. Its specificity is unknown. The data were taken from a study of PD-1 blockade in classical Hodgkin lymphoma. CDR1 and CDR2 (germline): SGDLS, YYNGEE. The CDR3 is 13 residues long. V gave up 3 bases and J gave up 9 bases, with 13 bases separating them. Study observations and caveats: Complete responders possessed baseline diversity comparable to newly diagnosed patients. Reports indicated that newly diagnosed patients had lower baseline TCR diversity than healthy donors did.

The protocol was immunoSEQ multiplex PCR, while the TCRdb copy is restricted to in-frame clones and leaves out a portion. The sample holds more than 140,000 clones; less than 80% are singletons and the top ten take 9.2%. In every patient, relapse followed autologous stem cell transplantation, while exposure to brentuximab vedotin differed. This receptor was taken from a human donor with classical Hodgkin lymphoma. This rearrangement joins TRBV9 to TRBJ2-1, with D perhaps being TRBD1 or TRBD2 (5 bases each). The sequencing used peripheral blood mononuclear cells (PBMCs), collected before the second cycle of nivolumab. The CDR3 DNA sequence: TGTGCCAGCAGCGCTCTTACGGGACCTGAGCAGTTCTTC. Translation gives CASSALTGPEQFF.